One sample yielded the 2 T cell receptor beta chains listed below, sequenced in a study of low-dose radiotherapy and immunotherapy resistance in tumors (dated by TCRdb to between 2021 and 2024). The meaning of the sample's time point label: before trial treatment. Sequencing was performed on an Illumina HiSeq 2500. First-strand cDNA was synthesized using Superscript III and a set of TRAV- and TRBV-specific primers, so that both TCRalpha and TCRbeta chains were covered. TCRs were amplified with Phusion for approximately 18 PCR cycles, with a constant-region primer paired with the adapter attached to the V primers. Starting from the raw public reads, TCRdb applied fastp trimming at Q25, assembled clones with MiXCR and retained in-frame beta chains. Rows matching on CDR3 protein sequence are summarized as one entry with the most common DNA and genes. The sample yields 70,000 to 95,000 distinct CDR3 sequences; roughly a sixth were counted once. The top ten hold less than 3.5% of the sample.

This specimen consisted of PBMCs, obtained before treatment. The receptors come from a male donor with prostate cancer.

This clonotype has ten or more counts. The CDR3 DNA is TGTGCCAGCAGTTTAAACAGGATGAACACCGGGGAGCTGTTTTTT. Protein sequence: CASSLNRMNTGELFF. The J gene is TRBJ2-2, the V gene TRBV12-3 or TRBV12-4, with D tentatively TRBD1 (5 bases). Trimming stripped 2 bases from V and 1 base from J, with 8 bases between. The CDR3 consists of 15 residues.

This clonotype was detected many times. V usage is TRBV5-4 and J usage is TRBJ2-7, with TRBD1 matching 9 bases. The CDR3 consists of 15 residues. The germline CDR1 and CDR2 sequences are SGHNT and YYREEE (reference sequence). V shed 3 bases, J shed 3 bases, and the junction held 7 bases outside the gene matches. The CDR3 nucleotides are TGTGCCAGCAGCTCGCGGACAGGGGAATTCTACGAGCAGTACTTC. Translating it yields CASSSRTGEFYEQYF.